Listed below are T cell receptor beta chains from one sample, sequenced in a study of CD8 T cells in ankylosing spondylitis. Via MiXCR, TCRdb re-called the 5' RACE reads, giving one row per CDR3 protein. This sample carries a few hundred thousand distinct CDR3 sequences, approximately 7.4% of them seen once, and the ten largest clones take 14%. The sequencing sample was made of blood, either unsorted or a sorted T cell fraction (not recorded which). The source is a male donor with ankylosing spondylitis. Both conserved end residues are part of each CDR3. A D gene is named only where the DNA matches it firmly. Clone size is not always given. Where it is, it says once, few, many or a class for expanded clones.

clone_size: many; d_call: -; v_call: TRBV21-1; j_call: TRBJ1-6; cdr3_nt: TGTGCCAGCAGCAAAGTGGAGACAGGGGCTACCTATAATTCACCCCTCCACTTT; cdr3_aa: CASSKVETGATYNSPLHF
clone_size: many; d_call: -; v_call: TRBV28; j_call: TRBJ2-1; cdr3_nt: TGTGCCGCCAGGGGAGGAATTCAGGCGTATGAGCAGTTCTTC; cdr3_aa: CAARGGIQAYEQFF
clone_size: many; d_call: TRBD2; v_call: TRBV20-1; j_call: TRBJ2-7; cdr3_nt: TGCAGTGCTCAGTCGACTAGCGGACCCTACGAGCAGTACTTC; cdr3_aa: CSAQSTSGPYEQYF
clone_size: many; d_call: TRBD2; v_call: TRBV4-2; j_call: TRBJ2-3; cdr3_nt: TGTGCCAGCAGCCAAGATAGCGGGTATACGCAGTATTTT; cdr3_aa: CASSQDSGYTQYF
clone_size: few; d_call: -; v_call: TRBV24-1; j_call: TRBJ2-1; cdr3_nt: TGTGCCACCAGTGAGGCGGGTCGGTACAATGAGCAGTTCTTC; cdr3_aa: CATSEAGRYNEQFF
clone_size: many; d_call: -; v_call: TRBV20-1; j_call: TRBJ2-1; cdr3_nt: TGCAGTGCTAGTCAGGGGACTGTAGGTTGGGAGCAGTTCTTC; cdr3_aa: CSASQGTVGWEQFF
clone_size: many; d_call: -; v_call: TRBV12-3/TRBV12-4; j_call: TRBJ1-2; cdr3_nt: TGTGCCAGCAGTTTGAACAGGAGGTATGGCTACACCTTC; cdr3_aa: CASSLNRRYGYTF
clone_size: -; d_call: TRBD1; v_call: TRBV7-9; j_call: TRBJ2-5; cdr3_nt: TGTGCCAGCAGCTTATATAGGACAGGAGAGACCCAGTACTTC; cdr3_aa: CASSLYRTGETQYF
clone_size: many; d_call: -; v_call: TRBV6-5; j_call: TRBJ2-7; cdr3_nt: TGTGCCAGCAGTTACGACCGGGAGAGTCCGTCCTACGAGCAGTACTTC; cdr3_aa: CASSYDRESPSYEQYF
clone_size: -; d_call: -; v_call: TRBV28; j_call: TRBJ1-1; cdr3_nt: TGTGCCAGCAGTTCCCCCCGCCTAGATAAAGGGCCTGAAGCTTTCTTT; cdr3_aa: CASSSPRLDKGPEAFF
clone_size: many; d_call: -; v_call: TRBV7-6; j_call: TRBJ2-7; cdr3_nt: TGTGCCAGCAGCTTAGCCCCACTAGAAGGGGGCTCCTACGAGCAGTACTTC; cdr3_aa: CASSLAPLEGGSYEQYF
clone_size: many; d_call: -; v_call: TRBV18; j_call: TRBJ2-2; cdr3_nt: TGTGCCAGCTCACCACCAGGGTTTGGGAACACCGGGGAGCTGTTTTTT; cdr3_aa: CASSPPGFGNTGELFF
clone_size: many; d_call: -; v_call: TRBV12-3/TRBV12-4; j_call: TRBJ1-2; cdr3_nt: TGTGCCAGCAGTTTCGGGGAAGGAGACTATGGCTACACCTTC; cdr3_aa: CASSFGEGDYGYTF
clone_size: many; d_call: TRBD2; v_call: TRBV28; j_call: TRBJ2-1; cdr3_nt: TGTGCCAGCAGTCGACACTCTCCGGGACTAGCGTACTACAATGAGCAGTTCTTC; cdr3_aa: CASSRHSPGLAYYNEQFF
clone_size: many; d_call: -; v_call: TRBV4-3; j_call: TRBJ2-1; cdr3_nt: TGCGCCAGCAGCCAAGTTAACCCAGGGAGCTCCTACAATGAGCAGTTCTTC; cdr3_aa: CASSQVNPGSSYNEQFF
clone_size: many; d_call: -; v_call: TRBV7-2; j_call: TRBJ2-7; cdr3_nt: TGTGCCAGCAGCCTAACCCTCCGGGACTCCAAATACGAGCAGTACTTC; cdr3_aa: CASSLTLRDSKYEQYF
clone_size: few; d_call: TRBD1; v_call: TRBV4-3; j_call: TRBJ1-1; cdr3_nt: TGCGCCAGCAGCCACTTCCGGGGACAGAAAAACACTGAAGCTTTCTTT; cdr3_aa: CASSHFRGQKNTEAFF
clone_size: many; d_call: TRBD1; v_call: TRBV24-1; j_call: TRBJ2-1; cdr3_nt: TGTGCCACCAGTCGCCGGGACAGGGAGTACAATGAGCAGTTCTTC; cdr3_aa: CATSRRDREYNEQFF
clone_size: -; d_call: TRBD1; v_call: TRBV18; j_call: TRBJ1-4; cdr3_nt: TGTGCCAGCTCTCTTGGGACAGAAGAAAAACTGTTTTTT; cdr3_aa: CASSLGTEEKLFF
clone_size: many; d_call: -; v_call: TRBV11-2; j_call: TRBJ2-7; cdr3_nt: TGTGCCAGCAGCTTTTCGGGACTCCTATCCTACGAGCAGTACTTC; cdr3_aa: CASSFSGLLSYEQYF
clone_size: many; d_call: -; v_call: TRBV6-2/TRBV6-3; j_call: TRBJ2-4; cdr3_nt: TGTGCCAGCAGATCGAGGGTACCCAAAAACATTCAGTACTTC; cdr3_aa: CASRSRVPKNIQYF